Below, 18 T cell receptor beta chains from the same sample are listed, as sequenced in a study of OX40 agonist ivuxolimab in advanced cancers. Profiled with immunoSEQ multiplex PCR; TCRdb holds only in-frame clones, not every one. Of 25,000 to 30,000 clones in the sample, about 90% are singletons; the top ten hold around 15%. Sequences were derived from CD4+ or CD8+ T cells sorted from blood, sampled in a trial of the OX40 agonist ivuxolimab. The receptors were sampled from an adult with an advanced solid tumor such as melanoma, head and neck, liver or kidney cancer.

This clone was detected only once. CDR3 protein: CASSQTPGLAGGGSSYNEQFF. CDR3 bases: TGTGCCAGCAGCCAAACACCGGGACTAGCGGGAGGCGGGAGCTCCTACAATGAGCAGTTCTTC. V and J are TRBV13 and TRBJ2-1, with 15 nucleotides matching TRBD2. Germline V gives CDR1 PRHDT, CDR2 FYEKMQ (reference sequence). CDR3 length: 21 amino acids. V lost 5 bases, J lost 0 bases, and 14 bases stayed unmatched.

V usage is TRBV5-1 and J usage is TRBJ2-7; no clear D gene. V dropped 4 bases and J dropped 2 bases, with 10 bases sitting between them. The germline gives CDR1 SGHRS, CDR2 YFSETQ. CDR3 length: 13 amino acids. The CDR3 DNA is TGCGCCAGCAGCCCCTCGGAGCCCTACGAGCAGTACTTC. Translating gives CASSPSEPYEQYF. The entire variable domain, with the rest obtained from reference TRBV5-1 and TRBJ2-7, is as follows: KAGVTQTPRYLIKTRGQQVTLSCSPISGHRSVSWYQQTPGQGLQFLFEYFSETQRNKGNFPGRFSGRQFSNSRSEMNVSTLELGDSALYLCASSPSEPYEQYFGPGTRLTVT.

This clone was counted between two and nine times. The V call is TRBV5-5, the J call TRBJ2-7, with D unresolved. V was trimmed by 3 bases and J by 3 bases, leaving 4 bases between them. Germline V gives CDR1 SGHKS, CDR2 YYEKEE (reference sequence). The CDR3 contains 11 residues. The CDR3 region is CASSSGYEQYF. CDR3 coding DNA: TGTGCCAGCAGCTCGGGCTACGAGCAGTACTTC.

V is TRBV5-6 and J is TRBJ2-5; D tentatively fits TRBD1 or TRBD2 (5 bases each). This CDR3 comprises 17 residues. Trimming stripped 1 base from V and 2 bases from J, with 18 bases between. CDR1 SGHDT and CDR2 YYEEEE come from the germline V gene. This CDR3 reads CASSLLWGRGNQETQYF. The CDR3 nucleotides read TGTGCCAGCAGCTTGCTCTGGGGGAGAGGTAATCAAGAGACCCAGTACTTC.

This chain uses TRBV29-1 with TRBJ1-2, with no clear D. The CDR3 sequence is 18 residues long. Per the germline V gene, CDR1 is SQVTM and CDR2 is ANQGSEA. The V and J ends lost 1 base and 4 bases respectively, with 25 bases between them. This CDR3 reads CSVEVEGGPGRGSYGYTF. CDR3 DNA: TGCAGCGTTGAAGTAGAGGGCGGTCCGGGCAGAGGTTCCTATGGCTACACCTTC. Looking up the rest from reference TRBV29-1 and TRBJ1-2 gives the full variable domain: SAVISQKPSRDICQRGTSLTIQCQVDSQVTMMFWYRQQPGQSLTLIATANQGSEATYESGFVIDKFPISRPNLTFSTLTVSNMSPEDSSIYLCSVEVEGGPGRGSYGYTFGSGTRLTVV.

The chain is built from TRBV7-9 and TRBJ2-1; D gene unclear. CDR3 size: 12 residues. The germline V gene has CDR1 SEHNR and CDR2 FQNEAQ (reference sequence). V was cut by 0 bases and J by 8 bases, with 5 bases left in between. CDR3 sequence (DNA): TGTGCCAGCAGCTTAGCGTGGGATGAGCAGTTCTTC. It encodes CASSLAWDEQFF.

The table lists this clone with a count of one. The V and J genes are TRBV10-2 and TRBJ2-1, with D possibly matching TRBD1 (6 bases). V lost 7 bases, J lost 4 bases, and 14 bases lay in between. There are 14 residues in the CDR3. Germline loops: CDR1 WSHSY, CDR2 SAAADI. Here the CDR3 DNA reads TGCGCCAGCAAAGGGGGAAGCGGTTACAATGAGCAGTTCTTC. Translating gives CASKGGSGYNEQFF.

The gene calls are TRBV6-1 and TRBJ2-7; a possible D gene is TRBD2 (5 bases). The CDR3 spans 12 residues. Germline-derived CDR1 and CDR2 are MNHNS and SASEGT. Deletions cut 6 bases from V and 2 bases from J, with 8 bases between. CDR3 nucleotide sequence: TGTGCCAGCAGGGACTTTACCTACGAGCAGTACTTC. Amino acid sequence: CASRDFTYEQYF.

J is TRBJ2-5 and V is TRBV20-1, with 9 bases aligning to TRBD1. After removal of 5 bases from V and 13 bases from J, the junction contained 8 bases not matched to a gene. The CDR3 consists of 11 residues. From germline, CDR1 is DFQATT and CDR2 SNEGSKA (reference sequence). Written as DNA, the CDR3 is TGCAGTGCTGGGGGACAGGGCTTTCCGTACTTC. This gives the protein CSAGGQGFPYF.

This chain uses TRBV7-6 with TRBJ2-7; weak D call: TRBD2 (6 bases). Trimming removed 5 bases from V and 9 bases from J, with 14 bases in between. The CDR3 is 12 amino acids. Germline V gene data show CDR1 as SGHVS and CDR2 as FNYEAQ. The CDR3 protein is CASSPGGIGQYF. CDR3 bases: TGTGCCAGCAGCCCCGGGGGAATAGGGCAGTACTTC.

The rearrangement joins TRBV11-2 to TRBJ2-5, with 7 bases fitting TRBD1. Germline loops: CDR1 SGHAT, CDR2 FQNNGV. The V gene end was trimmed by 3 bases and the J gene end by 4 bases; junction bases not matched to a gene: 8. The CDR3 contains 15 residues. The CDR3 sequence is CASSFSTGWRETQYF. CDR3 nucleotide sequence: TGTGCCAGCAGCTTTTCGACAGGGTGGAGAGAGACCCAGTACTTC.

The chain combines TRBV5-4 with TRBJ1-1; 7 nucleotides match TRBD1. V trimming: 4 bases; J trimming: 4 bases; junction bases outside the gene matches: 4. Germline V gene sequence: CDR1 SGHNT, CDR2 YYREEE (reference sequence). This CDR3 spans 13 amino acids. Here the CDR3 DNA reads TGTGCCAGCAGCCGGGACAGCGGCACTGAAGCTTTCTTT. Protein: CASSRDSGTEAFF.

This sequence joins TRBV28 and TRBJ1-1; D might be TRBD1 (6 bases). The CDR3 totals 14 residues. V shed 7 bases and J shed 3 bases, with 15 bases lying between them. Germline loops: CDR1 MDHEN, CDR2 SYDVKM. The CDR3 coding sequence is TGTGCCAGCACCGGTAAACAGGGAGACACTGAAGCTTTCTTT. This translates into CASTGKQGDTEAFF.

The rearrangement links TRBV27 to TRBJ2-7; either TRBD1 or TRBD2 may supply D (5 bases each). The CDR3 is made up of 16 amino acids. Germline-derived CDR1 and CDR2 are MNHEY and SMNVEV (reference sequence). The ends were cut back, 2 bases at V and 4 bases at J, with 18 bases in the middle. DNA for the CDR3: TGTGCCAGCAGTTTAAAACTCAGCGCGAGGGGTTACGAGCAGTACTTC. Its translation is CASSLKLSARGYEQYF.

This clone was observed a few times. This chain joins TRBV9 and TRBJ2-3; 13 bases are a match to TRBD2. In germline, CDR1 is SGDLS, CDR2 YYNGEE. V lost 0 bases and J lost 5; bases outside the gene matches: 3. CDR3 length: 16 amino acids. CDR3 amino acids: CASSVETSGRLDTQYF. The DNA of the CDR3 is TGTGCCAGCAGCGTAGAGACTAGCGGGAGGTTAGATACGCAGTATTTT.

CDR3 protein: CASSYSWSGQPQHF. In nucleotides, the CDR3 is TGTGCCAGCAGTTACTCGTGGTCTGGTCAGCCCCAGCATTTT. The chain is built from TRBV6-5 and TRBJ1-5; no clear D. Germline assignment: CDR1 MNHEY and CDR2 SVGAGI. The CDR3 extends over 14 amino acids. Trimming cost V 0 bases and J 6 bases, with 9 bases left between them.

V is TRBV5-1 and J is TRBJ2-1; 12 bases fit TRBD2. V was clipped by 4 bases and J by 4 bases; unmatched bases: 6. CDR1 is SGHRS and CDR2 is YFSETQ in the germline V gene. There are 16 residues in the CDR3. The CDR3 here is CASSLLAGGGYNEQFF. CDR3 nucleotide sequence: TGCGCCAGCAGCCTCCTAGCGGGAGGGGGATACAATGAGCAGTTCTTC.

The rearrangement links TRBV5-1 to TRBJ2-7; D remains unclear. Germline loops: CDR1 SGHRS, CDR2 YFSETQ. CDR3 length: 13 amino acids. Trimming left V 0 bases short and J 5 bases short, with 9 bases between. The CDR3 DNA reads as TGCGCCAGCAGCTTGGCCGGGCCCCACGAGCAGTACTTC. It yields the protein CASSLAGPHEQYF.